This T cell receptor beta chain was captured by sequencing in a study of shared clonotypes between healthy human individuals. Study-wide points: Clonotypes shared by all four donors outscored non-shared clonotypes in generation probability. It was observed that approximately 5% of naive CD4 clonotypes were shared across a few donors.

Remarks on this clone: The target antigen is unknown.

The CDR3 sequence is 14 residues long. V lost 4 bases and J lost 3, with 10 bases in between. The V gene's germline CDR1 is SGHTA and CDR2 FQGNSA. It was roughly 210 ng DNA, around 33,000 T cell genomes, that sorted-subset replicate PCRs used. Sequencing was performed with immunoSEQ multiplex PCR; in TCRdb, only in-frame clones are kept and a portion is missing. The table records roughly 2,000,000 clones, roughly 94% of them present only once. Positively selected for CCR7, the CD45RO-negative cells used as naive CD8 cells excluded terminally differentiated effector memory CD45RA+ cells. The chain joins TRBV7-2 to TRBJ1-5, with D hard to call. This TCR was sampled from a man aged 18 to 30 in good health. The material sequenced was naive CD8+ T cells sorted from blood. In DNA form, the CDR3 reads TGTGCCAGCAGCTCCCCGTGGCCCAATCAGCCCCAGCATTTT. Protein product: CASSSPWPNQPQHF.